This entry describes one TCR beta chain. The sample is drawn from a study of T cell repertoires in cytomegalovirus infection. MiXCR, applied by TCRdb to the reads, yields one record per CDR3 protein. The sample includes about 100,000 distinct CDR3 sequences, roughly a quarter of them seen just once. Germline V gene data show CDR1 as KGHSH and CDR2 as LQKENI. Trimming removed 4 bases from V and 3 bases from J, with 13 bases in between. CDR3 length: 16 amino acids. The clonotype comes from a human donor in good health (CMV status not recorded). Some clones in this sample may be carry-over from other donors' samples. The sample comprised CD8+ T cells from PBMCs. The V gene is TRBV18, the J gene TRBJ1-6, with D perhaps TRBD1 (6 bases). The CDR3 reads CASSQQGAGYNSPLHF. For the CDR3, the DNA is TGTGCCAGCTCACAACAGGGTGCGGGCTATAATTCACCCCTCCACTTT.